This T cell receptor (beta chain) was obtained from a study of OX40 agonist ivuxolimab in advanced cancers. Germline-derived CDR1 and CDR2 are SQVTM and ANQGSEA. V shed 6 bases, J shed 2 bases, and the junction held 9 bases outside the gene matches. The CDR3 has 14 residues. Method: immunoSEQ multiplex PCR; TCRdb's copy keeps in-frame clones and lacks some. This table has some 79,000 clones, roughly 90% appearing once. This clone was seen a few times. The sequence was obtained from an adult with an advanced solid tumor such as melanoma, head and neck, liver or kidney cancer. The gene calls are TRBV29-1 and TRBJ2-7; 8 bases fit TRBD1. The sample in question was CD4+ or CD8+ T cells sorted from blood, obtained in a trial of the OX40 agonist ivuxolimab. Written as DNA, the CDR3 is TGCAGCGTCGCTAAAGGGACAGGAGCCTACGAGCAGTACTTC. Translated: CSVAKGTGAYEQYF.